A single sample gave rise to the 18 T cell receptor beta chains below, sequenced in a study of blood T cells in healthy people across ages. A sample-barcoded 5' primer and a J-beta primer mix were used in a second PCR of about 7 to 12 cycles. TCRdb called the 5' RACE reads again in MiXCR, with one record for every CDR3 protein. In the table there are fewer than 950,000 distinct CDR3 sequences, roughly 35% of which are singletons. The sequencing input was blood. The receptors derive from a man in his late teens or twenties in good health.

The V and J genes are TRBV20-1 and TRBJ2-7, with D unresolved. V lost 3 bases, J lost 3 bases, and 12 bases lay in between. The CDR3 consists of 13 residues. CDR1 is DFQATT, CDR2 SNEGSKA, per germline (reference sequence). CDR3 sequence: CSASSGLNYEQYF. The CDR3 DNA is TGCAGTGCTAGCTCCGGGTTAAACTACGAGCAGTACTTC.

The chain recombines TRBV20-1 with TRBJ1-1; possibly TRBD1 for D (6 bases). The germline V gene has CDR1 DFQATT and CDR2 SNEGSKA (reference sequence). This CDR3 spans 16 amino acids. Trimming shortened V by 1 base and J by 2 bases, and 17 bases separated the two germline ends. The CDR3 sequence: CSARAAGGRANTEAFF. CDR3 nucleotide sequence: TGCAGTGCTAGAGCGGCGGGGGGCAGGGCAAACACTGAAGCTTTCTTT.

The chain uses TRBV7-9 and TRBJ1-2, with unresolved D. The CDR3 length is 13 residues. Germline V gene lookup returns CDR1 SEHNR and CDR2 FQNEAQ (reference sequence). Trimming left V 5 bases short and J 2 bases short, with 9 bases between. The CDR3 DNA reads TGTGCCAGCAGCAAAGACGTCAACTATGGCTACACCTTC. It specifies CASSKDVNYGYTF.

The genes are TRBV7-2 and TRBJ2-5; 11 bases are shared with TRBD1. The end of the DNA is better explained by TRBJ2-1, so the J call may be wrong. CDR1 is SGHTA, CDR2 FQGNSA, per germline. CDR3 length: 16 amino acids. For the CDR3, the DNA is TGTGCCAGCAGCTTAAAAGGGACAGGGGGACAAGAGACCCAGTTCTTC. This gives the protein CASSLKGTGGQETQFF.

This chain connects TRBV7-2 to TRBJ2-1, with a weak D call TRBD2 (5 bases). CDR1 and CDR2 from the germline V gene are SGHTA and FQGNSA. The CDR3 extends over 14 amino acids. V lost 1 base, J lost 7 bases, and 11 bases lay in between. CDR3 DNA sequence: TGTGCCAGCAGCTTAGATCCTTCGGGAAATGAGCAGTTCTTC. It is translated as CASSLDPSGNEQFF. Drawing the rest from reference TRBV7-2 and TRBJ2-1, the complete variable domain is GAGVSQSPSNKVTEKGKDVELRCDPISGHTALYWYRQSLGQGLEFLIYFQGNSAPDKSGLPSDRFSAERTGGSVSTLTIQRTQQEDSAVYLCASSLDPSGNEQFFGPGTRLTVL.

About this clonotype: Since a much larger clone is just one base distant, this may be a read error. The V gene is TRBV13, the J gene TRBJ2-4; unclear D gene. V lost 6 bases and J lost 11, with 11 bases in between. Per the germline V gene, CDR1 is PRHDT and CDR2 is FYEKMQ (reference sequence). The CDR3 runs 11 residues. The CDR3 sequence: CASSDLGLQYF. The DNA for the CDR3 is TGTGCCAGCAGTGACCTAGGGCTTCAGTACTTC.

Points on this clonotype: Compared with germline, one end of the junction differs, possibly owing to a read error. The chain links TRBV4-3 to TRBJ2-6, with D perhaps TRBD1 (5 bases). The CDR3 is made up of 19 amino acids. Germline V gene data show CDR1 as LGHNA and CDR2 as YSLEER. CDR3 nucleotide sequence: TGCGCCAACAGCCAAGATCTGGCAGGGCCTTTCTCTGGGGCCAACGTCCTGACTTTC. This encodes CANSQDLAGPFSGANVLTF.

This chain joins TRBV27 and TRBJ1-5; possibly TRBD1 for D (5 bases). Trimming left V 6 bases short and J 7 bases short, with 10 bases between. CDR1 MNHEY and CDR2 SMNVEV come from the germline V gene (reference sequence). The CDR3 is 12 amino acids. CDR3 in amino acids: CASRSGAQPQHF. CDR3 DNA: TGTGCCAGCAGATCCGGGGCCCAGCCCCAGCATTTT.

This rearrangement joins TRBV6-2 or TRBV6-3 to TRBJ1-5; 8 nucleotides agree with TRBD1. The germline V gene encodes CDR1 MNHEY and CDR2 SVGEGT. Trimming cost V 0 bases and J 3 bases; bases outside gene matches: 4. This CDR3 region has 16 residues. The CDR3 nucleotides are TGTGCCAGCAGTTACTCTGGGGACAGGATCAATCAGCCCCAGCATTTT. This translates into CASSYSGDRINQPQHF.

The V gene is TRBV20-1, the J gene TRBJ2-4, with a weak D call TRBD1 (5 bases). The assigned J gene may be wrong: the sequence end matches TRBJ2-7 better. The CDR3 extends over 13 amino acids. The germline V gene has CDR1 DFQATT and CDR2 SNEGSKA (reference sequence). The CDR3 DNA is TGCAGTGCCTCGGGTGACAGTGACTACGAGCAGTACTTC. It encodes CSASGDSDYEQYF.

This clonotype came up once. With a much larger clone just one base away, this may be a read error. CDR3 amino acids: CPSSLYNTDTQYF. In DNA, the CDR3 is TGTCCCAGCAGCCTATATAACACAGATACGCAGTATTTT. V gene TRBV12-3 or TRBV12-4 combines with J gene TRBJ2-3; D not certain. This CDR3 region has 13 residues.

The V and J genes are TRBV20-1 and TRBJ1-4; possible D gene TRBD1, 5 bases. Per the germline V gene, CDR1 is DFQATT and CDR2 is SNEGSKA (reference sequence). Trimming shortened V by 6 bases and J by 8 bases, and 16 bases separated the two germline ends. The CDR3 totals 13 residues. The CDR3 here is CSAPGPSREKLFF. The CDR3 nucleotides read TGCAGTGCCCCGGGGCCTAGCCGGGAAAAACTGTTTTTT.

This clonotype has more than one count but fewer than ten. The rearrangement links TRBV24-1 to TRBJ2-5, with a tentative D call TRBD1 (5 bases). The CDR3 is 15 residues long. The germline V and J ends were trimmed by 4 bases and 6 bases, with 17 bases remaining between them. The germline V gene encodes CDR1 KGHDR and CDR2 SFDVKD. CDR3 residues: CATSDSKTAGKTQYF. CDR3 nucleotides: TGTGCCACCAGTGACTCGAAGACCGCAGGGAAGACCCAGTACTTC.

A single count supports this clonotype. Germline and junction disagree at one end, which may indicate a read error. The chain uses TRBV27 and TRBJ1-4; the D gene is possibly TRBD1 (6 bases). The CDR3 has 17 amino acids. Per the germline V gene, CDR1 is MNHEY and CDR2 is SMNVEV (reference sequence). CDR3 in DNA: TGCACCAGCAGTTTACAAGACAGTCTTAAGGGGGATAAAAAACTGTTTTTT. It is translated as CTSSLQDSLKGDKKLFF.

About this clonotype: It may be a read error: a sequence one base away is much more abundant. Written as DNA, the CDR3 is TGTGCCAGCGGGGTCAATGAGCAGTACTTC. It encodes CASGVNEQYF. The rearrangement uses TRBV6-5 and TRBJ2-5; D gene ambiguous. Germline values: CDR1 MNHEY, CDR2 SVGAGI. With 8 bases removed from V and 11 bases from J, the gap between germline ends came to 12 bases. CDR3 length: 10 amino acids.

The J gene is TRBJ2-3, the V gene TRBV20-1; TRBD2 might be the D (6 bases). The length of the CDR3 is 15 residues. Deletions cut 0 bases from V and 2 bases from J, with 12 bases between. Per germline, CDR1 DFQATT and CDR2 SNEGSKA (reference sequence). The chain's CDR3 is CSARDRAGSTDTQYF. The CDR3 DNA is TGCAGTGCTAGAGATCGGGCGGGGTCCACAGATACGCAGTATTTT.

This clonotype was seen many times. This rearrangement joins TRBV7-2 to TRBJ2-7; perhaps TRBD2 as D (7 bases). The V and J ends lost 1 base and 4 bases respectively, with 14 bases between them. The CDR3 extends over 15 amino acids. CDR1 is SGHTA and CDR2 is FQGNSA in the germline V gene. As DNA, the CDR3 is TGTGCCAGCAGCTTAGAGGGGGGGCTCCTTTACGAGCAGTACTTC. Encoded protein: CASSLEGGLLYEQYF.

The chain uses TRBV12-3 or TRBV12-4 and TRBJ2-3; TRBD1 agrees at 8 bases. The V gene end was trimmed by 5 bases and the J gene end by 3 bases; junction bases not matched to a gene: 10. The CDR3 has 16 residues. Written as DNA, the CDR3 is TGTGCCAGCAGTCGGAGCCAGGGGGCGAGGACAGATACGCAGTATTTT. This codes for CASSRSQGARTDTQYF.